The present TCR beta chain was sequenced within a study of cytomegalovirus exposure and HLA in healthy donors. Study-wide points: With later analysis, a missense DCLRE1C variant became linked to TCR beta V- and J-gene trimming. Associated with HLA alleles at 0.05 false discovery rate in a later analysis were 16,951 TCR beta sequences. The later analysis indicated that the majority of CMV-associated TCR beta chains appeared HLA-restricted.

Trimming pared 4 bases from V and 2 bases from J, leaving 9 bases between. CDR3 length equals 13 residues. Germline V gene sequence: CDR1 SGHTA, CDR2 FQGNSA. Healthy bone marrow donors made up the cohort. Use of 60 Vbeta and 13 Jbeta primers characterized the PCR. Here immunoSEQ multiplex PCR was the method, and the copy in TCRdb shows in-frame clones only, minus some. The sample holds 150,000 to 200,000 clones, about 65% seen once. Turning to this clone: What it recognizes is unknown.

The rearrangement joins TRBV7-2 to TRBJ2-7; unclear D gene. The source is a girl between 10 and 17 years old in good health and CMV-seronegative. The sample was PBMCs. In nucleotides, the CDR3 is TGTGCCAGCAGCTCGAGGCAGACCTACGAGCAGTACTTC. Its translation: CASSSRQTYEQYF.